The 29 T cell receptor beta chains below come from one sample, sequenced in a study of T-cell memory formation after mild COVID-19. In TCRdb, the 5' RACE reads were re-called with MiXCR into one record per CDR3 protein. This table has 200,000 to 250,000 distinct CDR3 sequences, over 9.5% appearing once. The source material was PBMCs or a T cell subset sorted from them (not recorded which). These receptors originate from a man aged 18 to 29 who had mild COVID-19 (a few samples of this study predate the infection). Cell type and time point are not known.

This chain connects TRBV20-1 to TRBJ1-2; D is unclear. This CDR3 has 11 amino acids. Trimming stripped 0 bases from V and 9 bases from J, with 8 bases between. Germline lookup yields CDR1 DFQATT and CDR2 SNEGSKA (reference sequence). This CDR3 reads CSAREGYRYTF. CDR3 DNA: TGCAGTGCTAGAGAGGGGTACCGCTACACCTTC.

The chain recombines TRBV9 with TRBJ1-2; D is undetermined. In germline, CDR1 is SGDLS, CDR2 YYNGEE. The CDR3 length is 13 residues. V lost 0 bases and J 1 base, leaving 4 bases between the germline ends. The CDR3: CASSVDVNYGYTF. The CDR3 region has the DNA TGTGCCAGCAGCGTAGACGTTAACTATGGCTACACCTTC. Based on the CDR3 plus reference TRBV9 and TRBJ1-2, the full variable domain is DSGVTQTPKHLITATGQRVTLRCSPRSGDLSVYWYQQSLDQGLQFLIQYYNGEERAKGNILERFSAQQFPDLHSELNLSSLELGDSALYFCASSVDVNYGYTFGSGTRLTVV.

This clonotype appeared a few times. The chain links TRBV4-2 to TRBJ2-7; 11 bases fit TRBD1. Germline lookup yields CDR1 LGHNA and CDR2 YNFKEQ. V lost 7 bases, J lost 3 bases, and 8 bases stayed unmatched. The CDR3 consists of 15 residues. CDR3 loop: CASKLSGQGVYEQYF. The CDR3 DNA sequence: TGTGCCAGCAAACTTTCGGGACAGGGGGTCTACGAGCAGTACTTC.

This clonotype was observed at least ten times. The CDR3 nucleotides read TGCGCCAGCAGCTTGCGGCCTAACTATGGCTACACCTTC. Translating it yields CASSLRPNYGYTF. J is TRBJ1-2 and V is TRBV5-1; D is undetermined. V shed 1 base and J shed 0 bases, with 4 bases lying between them. The CDR3 has 13 residues. Germline loops: CDR1 SGHRS, CDR2 YFSETQ.

The chain links TRBV7-9 to TRBJ1-4; no definite D call. Germline V gene lookup returns CDR1 SEHNR and CDR2 FQNEAQ (reference sequence). Trimming left V 2 bases short and J 7 bases short, with 20 bases between. The CDR3 length is 17 residues. CDR3 in amino acids: CASSLTPATLTGEKLFF. The CDR3 nucleotides are TGTGCCAGCAGCTTAACTCCCGCCACCCTCACGGGTGAAAAACTGTTTTTT.

This clonotype was picked up a small number of times. Mismatch with germline at one junction end may stem from a read error. The chain employs TRBV11-2 and TRBJ2-1, with D uncertain. Germline V lookup: CDR1 SGHAT, CDR2 FQNNGV. The CDR3 totals 12 residues. CDR3 nucleotides: TGTGCCAGCAGCGGCCGGGTCCTGCAGACAATCTTC. This codes for CASSGRVLQTIF.

The chain joins TRBV5-1 to TRBJ1-1; D might be TRBD1 (5 bases). The CDR3 loop spans 15 amino acids. V was trimmed by 0 bases and J by 0 bases, leaving 9 bases between them. Germline lookup yields CDR1 SGHRS and CDR2 YFSETQ. Here the CDR3 DNA reads TGCGCCAGCAGCTTGGTTACAGGAGTGAACACTGAAGCTTTCTTT. Protein: CASSLVTGVNTEAFF.

V and J are TRBV29-1 and TRBJ1-5; D perhaps matches TRBD1 (6 bases). The CDR3 has 14 amino acids. V shed 4 bases and J shed 2 bases, with 12 bases lying between them. CDR1 is SQVTM and CDR2 is ANQGSEA in the germline V gene. CDR3 amino acids: CSVGGGKGNQPQHF. CDR3 in DNA: TGCAGCGTTGGAGGGGGTAAGGGCAATCAGCCCCAGCATTTT. Full variable domain (rest looked up from reference TRBV29-1 and TRBJ1-5): SAVISQKPSRDICQRGTSLTIQCQVDSQVTMMFWYRQQPGQSLTLIATANQGSEATYESGFVIDKFPISRPNLTFSTLTVSNMSPEDSSIYLCSVGGGKGNQPQHFGDGTRLSIL.

CDR3 residues: CSASLQINEQFF. Here the CDR3 DNA reads TGCAGTGCTAGTCTGCAGATTAATGAGCAGTTCTTC. V usage is TRBV20-1 and J usage is TRBJ2-1; D remains ambiguous. Trimming took 3 bases from V and 7 from J, leaving 10 bases between them. Germline V gene sequence: CDR1 DFQATT, CDR2 SNEGSKA (reference sequence). The CDR3 runs 12 residues.

Many counts were recorded for this clonotype. The chain employs TRBV7-2 and TRBJ2-3; 15 positions match TRBD2. CDR1 and CDR2 (germline): SGHTA, FQGNSA. Losses at the gene ends were 4 bases for V and 6 bases for J; bases not matched to a gene: 11. CDR3 length: 18 residues. The CDR3 DNA reads as TGTGCCAGCAGCTCAGGACTAGCGGGGGGGCTGAGTTGGGATACGCAGTATTTT. Translation gives CASSSGLAGGLSWDTQYF.

The chain is built from TRBV6-2 or TRBV6-3 and TRBJ2-2; TRBD1 agrees at 7 bases. This CDR3 is 16 amino acids long. The germline CDR1 and CDR2 sequences are MNHEY and SVGEGT. Trimming cost V 6 bases and J 0 bases; bases outside gene matches: 7. The CDR3 region is CASSPDRAPNTGELFF. The DNA of the CDR3 is TGTGCCAGCAGCCCCGACAGGGCACCGAACACCGGGGAGCTGTTTTTT.

This clonotype was observed at least ten times. V usage is TRBV4-3 and J usage is TRBJ2-7; D call uncertain. Germline V gene lookup returns CDR1 LGHNA and CDR2 YSLEER. The germline V and J ends were trimmed by 0 bases and 2 bases, with 5 bases remaining between them. CDR3 length: 13 residues. The CDR3 DNA reads TGCGCCAGCAGCCAAGATTGGACCTACGAGCAGTACTTC. Amino acid sequence: CASSQDWTYEQYF.

This clonotype was recorded at least ten times. The chain combines TRBV5-1 with TRBJ2-2; D gene ambiguous. This CDR3 comprises 14 residues. Trimming removed 0 bases from V and 0 bases from J, with 3 bases in between. Germline V lookup: CDR1 SGHRS, CDR2 YFSETQ. CDR3 region: CASSLVSNTGELFF. The CDR3 DNA reads as TGCGCCAGCAGCTTGGTTTCGAACACCGGGGAGCTGTTTTTT.

The CDR3 DNA is TGTGCCAGTAGGGGTGACAGGGCCCAGCGGGAGTACTTC. This sequence encodes CASRGDRAQREYF. This chain connects TRBV6-5 to TRBJ2-4; tentatively, D is TRBD1 (7 bases). V gave up 9 bases and J gave up 14 bases, with 23 bases separating them. CDR1 and CDR2 from the germline V gene are MNHEY and SVGAGI. The CDR3 sequence is 13 residues long.

The table lists this clonotype with a few counts. The CDR3 DNA follows: TGCGCCAGCAGCGCCGGGACTAGCAAGGCAGATACGCAGTATTTT. It is translated as CASSAGTSKADTQYF. The rearrangement links TRBV5-1 to TRBJ2-3; 9 nucleotides agree with TRBD2. There are 15 residues in the CDR3. Trimming took 4 bases from V and 4 from J; bases not matched to a gene: 7. Looked up from germline, CDR1 is SGHRS and CDR2 is YFSETQ.

This clonotype appeared many times. The genes are TRBV12-3 or TRBV12-4 and TRBJ1-2, with D maybe TRBD1 (5 bases). The CDR3 loop spans 13 amino acids. Trimming stripped 2 bases from V and 7 bases from J, with 11 bases between. CDR3 DNA sequence: TGTGCCAGCAGTTTAAGAGGGGCCACTGGCTACACCTTC. It translates to CASSLRGATGYTF.

This clonotype has just a few counts. The junction does not match germline at one end; this may be a read error. The rearrangement joins TRBV20-1 to TRBJ2-2; a weak D match, TRBD2 (6 bases). CDR1 is DFQATT and CDR2 is SNEGSKA in the germline V gene (reference sequence). The CDR3 spans 13 residues. The CDR3 is CSASGGNSGELFF. The CDR3 DNA reads TGCAGTGCTAGTGGCGGGAACTCCGGGGAGCTGTTTTTT.

The chain carries TRBV5-1 and TRBJ1-4, with a weak D call TRBD1 (5 bases). Germline assignment: CDR1 SGHRS and CDR2 YFSETQ. The ends were cut back, 4 bases at V and 14 bases at J, with 18 bases in the middle. CDR3 length: 13 amino acids. The CDR3 nucleotides are TGCGCCAGCAGCCCGGTGCTCGGAAGGGGTCTGTTTTTT. Translated: CASSPVLGRGLFF.

This clonotype appeared a few times. The CDR3, as DNA: TGTGCCAGCAGCTCAAGCGCGGGGGAGACCCAGTACTTC. It codes for CASSSSAGETQYF. The chain links TRBV7-9 to TRBJ2-5, with D possibly matching TRBD2 (6 bases). The CDR3 length is 13 residues. The germline V and J ends were trimmed by 4 bases and 5 bases, with 11 bases remaining between them. Germline CDR1 SEHNR, CDR2 FQNEAQ (reference sequence).

Ten or more counts support this clonotype. V and J are TRBV7-2 and TRBJ2-1; D is uncertain. V dropped 5 bases and J dropped 7 bases, with 9 bases sitting between them. This CDR3 is built from 12 residues. The germline V gene has CDR1 SGHTA and CDR2 FQGNSA. CDR3 sequence reads: CASSRGWNEQFF. The CDR3 region has the DNA TGTGCCAGCAGCCGTGGCTGGAATGAGCAGTTCTTC.

This clonotype was observed a few times. The chain has TRBV6-2 or TRBV6-3 and TRBJ1-2; no clear D. Per the germline V gene, CDR1 is MNHEY and CDR2 is SVGEGT. Trimming cost V 1 base and J 10 bases, with 16 bases left between them. The CDR3 is 14 amino acids. The CDR3 nucleotides read TGTGCCAGCAGTTACTTTCGGACCTCTATGGACTACACCTTC. Encoded protein: CASSYFRTSMDYTF.

The chain uses TRBV10-3 and TRBJ1-2; 9 nucleotides line up with TRBD1. Germline CDR1 reads ENHRY; CDR2 reads SYGVKD. This CDR3 contains 14 residues. The V gene end was trimmed by 5 bases and the J gene end by 7 bases; junction bases not matched to a gene: 8. CDR3 nucleotide sequence: TGTGCCATCAGTACCGAGGACAGGGGAAGTGGCTACACCTTC. Translation gives CAISTEDRGSGYTF.

This clonotype has only one observation. The chain recombines TRBV2 with TRBJ2-5; 8 bases are a match to TRBD1. V shed 11 bases, J shed 4 bases, and the junction held 6 bases outside the gene matches. The germline V gene has CDR1 SNHLY and CDR2 FYNNEI. CDR3 length equals 12 residues. For the CDR3, the DNA is TGTGCCTACAGGGGGGTCGCAGAGACCCAGTACTTC. Protein: CAYRGVAETQYF.

This clonotype was seen more than once but under ten times. The J gene is TRBJ2-5, the V gene TRBV12-3 or TRBV12-4; 12 bases fit TRBD2. Trimming cost V 8 bases and J 2 bases; bases outside gene matches: 6. The CDR3 covers 15 residues. The CDR3 is CASGGLAGRQETQYF. The CDR3 DNA follows: TGTGCCAGCGGGGGACTAGCGGGCCGTCAAGAGACCCAGTACTTC.

The rearrangement joins TRBV7-2 to TRBJ1-2; a possible D gene is TRBD1 (5 bases). V lost 5 bases, J lost 2 bases, and 12 bases lay in between. The CDR3 has 14 amino acids. Germline-derived CDR1 and CDR2 are SGHTA and FQGNSA. This CDR3 is CASSKPGRNYGYTF. The CDR3 bases are TGTGCCAGCAGCAAGCCGGGACGGAACTATGGCTACACCTTC. Using reference TRBV7-2 and TRBJ1-2 for the parts outside the CDR3, the full variable domain is GAGVSQSPSNKVTEKGKDVELRCDPISGHTALYWYRQSLGQGLEFLIYFQGNSAPDKSGLPSDRFSAERTGGSVSTLTIQRTQQEDSAVYLCASSKPGRNYGYTFGSGTRLTVV.

The V and J genes are TRBV6-5 and TRBJ1-1; D unclear. Germline-derived CDR1 and CDR2 are MNHEY and SVGAGI. The CDR3 consists of 15 residues. Trimming stripped 6 bases from V and 0 bases from J, with 14 bases between. The CDR3 region is CASSPYSHMNTEAFF. The CDR3 bases are TGTGCCAGCAGCCCCTACAGTCACATGAACACTGAAGCTTTCTTT.

The chain couples TRBV7-2 to TRBJ1-6; 7 bases are shared with TRBD1. The CDR3 is 14 amino acids. Germline values: CDR1 SGHTA, CDR2 FQGNSA. With V trimmed by 5 bases and J by 8 bases, 6 bases remained unmatched. The DNA of the CDR3 is TGTGCCAGCAGCGGACGGGACAGTTATTCACCCCTCCACTTT. Translated, it gives CASSGRDSYSPLHF.

This chain connects TRBV5-1 to TRBJ2-1, with 10 bases identical to TRBD1. The germline gives CDR1 SGHRS, CDR2 YFSETQ. V was clipped by 4 bases and J by 2 bases; unmatched bases: 18. There are 20 residues in the CDR3. The CDR3 DNA is TGCGCCAGCAGCCCCCTGGGACAGGGGCATGATAGGGCCGCCTACAATGAGCAGTTCTTC. This sequence encodes CASSPLGQGHDRAAYNEQFF.

This clonotype was observed a few times. The gene calls are TRBV7-2 and TRBJ2-3; 9 nucleotides align to TRBD1. V shed 6 bases and J 4 bases; nucleotides not matched to a gene: 5. This CDR3 has 14 residues. CDR1 is SGHTA and CDR2 is FQGNSA in the germline V gene. The CDR3 reads CASSLRQGADTQYF. CDR3 nucleotides: TGTGCCAGCAGTCTCAGACAGGGGGCAGATACGCAGTATTTT.